The rows below give T cell receptor beta chains drawn from one sample of a study of blood T cell repertoires in COVID-19. Clones were sequenced by immunoSEQ multiplex PCR, and TCRdb holds only the in-frame ones, with some missing. Of about 250,000 clones in the sample, around 84% were seen once. The material sequenced was PBMCs or T cells enriched from blood (not recorded which). The receptors were gathered from a man aged 35-49 years who had been exposed to COVID-19. The conserved cysteine and the conserved F or W are not part of the CDR3 here.

j_gene,v_gene,CDR3aa
TRBJ1-1,TRBV10-1,ASSPGQNTEAF
TRBJ2-1,TRBV5-5,ASSPGTSVGIEQF
TRBJ2-5,TRBV5-4,ASSPWRAKETQY
TRBJ1-4,TRBV19,ASSELFEKLF
TRBJ2-2,TRBV3-1/TRBV3-2,ASSQVGTSGKTGELF
TRBJ2-5,TRBV7-2,ASSRGAAQETQY
TRBJ2-5,TRBV11-2,ASSLDPGGQETQY
TRBJ2-1,TRBV18,ASSRVAGANEQF
TRBJ1-1,TRBV3-1/TRBV3-2,ASSQWPNTEAF
TRBJ1-2,TRBV19,ASSVDRARGYT